The T cell receptor beta chain described here comes from a study of breast tumors, draining lymph nodes, adjacent tissues. This clonotype was recorded many times. The antigen is undetermined. TCRdb redid the calling of the multiplex PCR reads with MiXCR, one entry per CDR3 protein. The sample lists more than 50,000 distinct CDR3 sequences; under 50% were seen once. Findings and limits, study-wide: Compared with basal-like, luminal-like tumors shared significantly more repertoire with nontumor tissue. Compared with lymph nodes, tumors were less diverse; compared with nontumor tissue, more. Data fit most tumor T cells coming from lymph node, expanding in tumor. The lymph node origin of tumor T cells was framed as consistent with a hypothesis, not demonstrated.

The TCR originated in a female donor with breast cancer. Some clones in this sample may be carry-over from other donors' samples. Sequenced: breast tumor tissue.

CDR3 DNA sequence: TGTGCCAGCAGTGAAGGTTCGAGCGAAGAGACCCAGTACTTC. Residues: CASSEGSSEETQYF. The chain recombines TRBV2 with TRBJ2-5; no definite D call. The CDR3 has 14 amino acids. The V end was cut by 1 base, the J end by 3 bases, with 9 bases between. Germline V CDR1 and CDR2: SNHLY, FYNNEI.